The rows below give T cell receptor beta chains drawn from one sample of a study of somatic mutations in T cells in chronic GVHD. Libraries were prepared by immunoSEQ multiplex PCR; TCRdb keeps only in-frame clonotypes and omits some of them. Among about 14,000 clones listed, more than 75% were seen once. The specimen sequenced was Vbeta20-negative CD4+ T cells from blood. All receptors come from a male patient between 50 and 60 years old with chronic graft-versus-host disease. Some T cells may possibly be graft donor cells. Each CDR3 is given with its conserved first and last residue. The D gene is left open where the match is weak. For some rows the clone size is stated as once, few or many, or as a class when expanded; others skip it.

clone size: NA; V gene: TRBV6-1; D gene: TRBD2; J gene: TRBJ2-7; CDR3 DNA: TGTGCCAGCAGTGACACAGGGCGGCTCAGGAGCGGGAGGGCCGTCCACGAGCAGTACTTC; CDR3 protein: CASSDTGRLRSGRAVHEQYF
clone size: NA; V gene: TRBV19; D gene: NA; J gene: TRBJ2-5; CDR3 DNA: TGTGCCAGTAGTATAGCGGGGACTGTTCAAGAGACCCAGTACTTC; CDR3 protein: CASSIAGTVQETQYF
clone size: NA; V gene: TRBV4-1; D gene: NA; J gene: TRBJ1-1; CDR3 DNA: TGCGCCAGCAGCCAAGATCTTTGGGTTGGCAGGGCAGAGCCCCCTGAAGCTTTCTTT; CDR3 protein: CASSQDLWVGRAEPPEAFF
clone size: NA; V gene: TRBV7-2; D gene: NA; J gene: TRBJ1-2; CDR3 DNA: TGTGCCAGCAGCTTAGTTACGGGAGATTATGGCTACACCTTC; CDR3 protein: CASSLVTGDYGYTF
clone size: once; V gene: TRBV6-5; D gene: TRBD2; J gene: TRBJ2-2; CDR3 DNA: TGTGCCAGCAGCCGGACTAGCGGGAAGACCGGGGAGCTGTTTTTT; CDR3 protein: CASSRTSGKTGELFF
clone size: NA; V gene: TRBV19; D gene: NA; J gene: TRBJ2-5; CDR3 DNA: TGTGCCAGTAGTATCGGCCTTGAGGGAGAGACCCAGTACTTC; CDR3 protein: CASSIGLEGETQYF
clone size: NA; V gene: TRBV7-2; D gene: NA; J gene: TRBJ1-2; CDR3 DNA: TGTGCCAGCACCTCCGGGGGATTCCTCAACTATGGCTACACCTTC; CDR3 protein: CASTSGGFLNYGYTF
clone size: NA; V gene: TRBV28; D gene: TRBD1; J gene: TRBJ2-7; CDR3 DNA: TGTGCCAGCAGCTCAGGGGGCCCGTACGAGCAGTACTTC; CDR3 protein: CASSSGGPYEQYF
clone size: NA; V gene: TRBV5-5; D gene: TRBD1; J gene: TRBJ1-1; CDR3 DNA: TGTGCCAGCAGCTGGTCGGGACAGGGAGCTTTCTTT; CDR3 protein: CASSWSGQGAFF
clone size: NA; V gene: TRBV28; D gene: NA; J gene: TRBJ1-5; CDR3 DNA: TGTGCCAGCAGATCGCAGGGCAGCACCAATCAGCCCCAGCATTTT; CDR3 protein: CASRSQGSTNQPQHF
clone size: NA; V gene: TRBV9; D gene: TRBD2; J gene: TRBJ2-3; CDR3 DNA: TGTGCCAGCAGCGTAGGCGCGGGAGCGGGGACTGGCACAGATACGCAGTATTTT; CDR3 protein: CASSVGAGAGTGTDTQYF
clone size: NA; V gene: TRBV1; D gene: NA; J gene: TRBJ2-7; CDR3 DNA: TGCACCAGCAGCCAAGAAAAAGAAAATCGAGCGGGGGGCCAAACGACCAGCTCCTACGAGCAGTACTTC; CDR3 protein: CTSSQEKENRAGGQTTSSYEQYF
clone size: NA; V gene: TRBV7-9; D gene: NA; J gene: TRBJ1-4; CDR3 DNA: TGTGCCAGCAGCTCATACTCCGGGTCGCATGAAAAACTGTTTTTT; CDR3 protein: CASSSYSGSHEKLFF
clone size: few; V gene: TRBV2; D gene: NA; J gene: TRBJ2-1; CDR3 DNA: TGTGCCAGCAGTGATCGATTGACTGGCGATGAGCAGTTCTTC; CDR3 protein: CASSDRLTGDEQFF
clone size: NA; V gene: TRBV5-6; D gene: NA; J gene: TRBJ2-5; CDR3 DNA: TGTGCCAGCAGCCCCTCATGGGGGGAAGAGACCCAGTACTTC; CDR3 protein: CASSPSWGEETQYF
clone size: NA; V gene: TRBV5-5; D gene: TRBD1; J gene: TRBJ1-2; CDR3 DNA: TGTGCCAGCAGCGTCCGGGACAGGGGTTATGGCTACACCTTC; CDR3 protein: CASSVRDRGYGYTF
clone size: NA; V gene: TRBV6-1; D gene: NA; J gene: TRBJ2-2; CDR3 DNA: TGTGCCAGCAGTGTCCTGTCAGGTGCCGGGGAGCTGTTTTTT; CDR3 protein: CASSVLSGAGELFF
clone size: NA; V gene: TRBV11-2; D gene: TRBD2; J gene: TRBJ2-1; CDR3 DNA: TGTGCCAGCAGCTTAGATCGAGCGGGACGCACCTACAATGAGCAGTTCTTC; CDR3 protein: CASSLDRAGRTYNEQFF
clone size: NA; V gene: TRBV11-3; D gene: TRBD1; J gene: TRBJ1-4; CDR3 DNA: TGTGCCAGCACCCCAGCGAGGGACAGGGAAAATGAAAAACTGTTTTTT; CDR3 protein: CASTPARDRENEKLFF
clone size: NA; V gene: TRBV6-5; D gene: TRBD2; J gene: TRBJ2-1; CDR3 DNA: TGTGCCAGCAGCCGACTAGCGGACAATAACAATGAGCAGTTCTTC; CDR3 protein: CASSRLADNNNEQFF
clone size: once; V gene: TRBV7-2; D gene: NA; J gene: TRBJ1-1; CDR3 DNA: TGTGCCAGCAGGATTCGGGTGAACACTGAAGCTTTCTTT; CDR3 protein: CASRIRVNTEAFF
clone size: NA; V gene: TRBV11-2; D gene: NA; J gene: TRBJ2-1; CDR3 DNA: TGTGCCAGCAGCTTAGGCGGGGGCCATGATTATGAGCAGTTCTTC; CDR3 protein: CASSLGGGHDYEQFF
clone size: NA; V gene: TRBV5-6; D gene: TRBD1; J gene: TRBJ1-3; CDR3 DNA: TGTGCCAGCAGCTTATTGGGGACAGGGGCTTCTGGAAACACCATATATTTT; CDR3 protein: CASSLLGTGASGNTIYF
clone size: NA; V gene: TRBV6-5; D gene: NA; J gene: TRBJ1-4; CDR3 DNA: TGTGCCAGCAGCCAGGGGCCGGCTAATGAAAAACTGTTTTTT; CDR3 protein: CASSQGPANEKLFF